This entry describes one T cell receptor (beta chain). Its antigen is still unknown. This sample is part of a study of blood T cells in healthy people across ages. Study-wide points: Investigators treated diversity estimates from one million T cells as underestimates. With donor CMV status unknown, expanded clonotype changes were possibly confounded.

The second PCR ran roughly 6 to 11 cycles with a sample-barcoded 5' primer and J-beta primers. TCRdb reprocessed the 5' RACE reads with MiXCR, giving one entry per CDR3 protein. This sample has more than 900,000 distinct CDR3 sequences, with 20% to 25% found just once. V lost 1 base and J 3 bases, leaving 6 bases between the germline ends. This CDR3 is built from 12 residues. The germline V gene has CDR1 SQVTM and CDR2 ANQGSEA. This sample was also put to use in a study of T cells of mothers and their children.

Sequenced: blood. The sequence derives from a girl aged 2-10 years in good health. This chain links TRBV29-1 with TRBJ1-1, with D unresolved. The CDR3 loop is CSVEVQDTEAFF. Written as DNA, the CDR3 is TGCAGCGTTGAAGTGCAGGACACTGAAGCTTTCTTT.